Listed below are T cell receptor beta chains from one sample, sequenced in a study of CD8 T cells in Susac syndrome. TCRdb ran MiXCR on the immunoSEQ multiplex PCR reads and lists one entry per CDR3 protein. The sample comprises about 120,000 distinct CDR3 sequences, 96% of which are singletons, and over 0.12% rests with the top ten. The sequenced sample was CD4+ T cells from PBMCs. These receptors all come from a human donor with Susac syndrome. The CDR3 runs from the conserved cysteine through the conserved F or W. A D gene is named only where the DNA matches it firmly. Clone size, where shown, is once, few, many, or a class for clones that have expanded.

J gene: TRBJ1-1
clone size: few
D gene: -
V gene: TRBV11-3
CDR3 DNA: TGTGCCAGCAGCTTACAGGAGAACACTGAAGCTTTCTTT
CDR3 protein: CASSLQENTEAFF

J gene: TRBJ1-5
clone size: -
D gene: TRBD1
V gene: TRBV28
CDR3 DNA: TGTGCCAGCAGTCGGACAGGGAATAATCAGCCCCAGCATTTT
CDR3 protein: CASSRTGNNQPQHF

J gene: TRBJ2-5
clone size: -
D gene: -
V gene: TRBV29-1
CDR3 DNA: TGCAGCGTTGACGGAGCCCAAGAGACCCAGTACTTC
CDR3 protein: CSVDGAQETQYF

J gene: TRBJ2-6
clone size: -
D gene: TRBD2
V gene: TRBV5-1
CDR3 DNA: TGCGCCACCACCAGACTAGCGGGAGCTGGCGGGGCCAACGTCCTGACTTTC
CDR3 protein: CATTRLAGAGGANVLTF

J gene: TRBJ1-3
clone size: -
D gene: -
V gene: TRBV20-1
CDR3 DNA: TGCAGTGCTAGAGACAGACTCTCTGGAAACACCATATATTTT
CDR3 protein: CSARDRLSGNTIYF

J gene: TRBJ2-1
clone size: -
D gene: TRBD2
V gene: TRBV6-2/TRBV6-3
CDR3 DNA: TGTGCCAGCAGTGACCAGGGAGCGGGAGGTCACAATGAGCAGTTCTTC
CDR3 protein: CASSDQGAGGHNEQFF

J gene: TRBJ1-2
clone size: -
D gene: TRBD1
V gene: TRBV12-3/TRBV12-4
CDR3 DNA: TGTGCCAGCAGTTTAGACCAGGGGGTCGGTGGCTACACCTTC
CDR3 protein: CASSLDQGVGGYTF

J gene: TRBJ2-1
clone size: -
D gene: TRBD2
V gene: TRBV30
CDR3 DNA: TGTGCCTGGAGTATCGAGCGGGAGTACAATGAGCAGTTCTTC
CDR3 protein: CAWSIEREYNEQFF

J gene: TRBJ2-7
clone size: -
D gene: -
V gene: TRBV30
CDR3 DNA: TGTGCCTGGAGTGTTGGCGGGAAGATTTACGAGCAGTACTTC
CDR3 protein: CAWSVGGKIYEQYF

J gene: TRBJ1-1
clone size: -
D gene: -
V gene: TRBV12-3/TRBV12-4
CDR3 DNA: TGTGCCAGCAGTTTATGGCAGGGTGCCACTGAAGCTTTCTTT
CDR3 protein: CASSLWQGATEAFF

J gene: TRBJ1-5
clone size: -
D gene: -
V gene: TRBV27
CDR3 DNA: TGTGCCAGCGGGGTCAATCAGCCCCAGCATTTT
CDR3 protein: CASGVNQPQHF

J gene: TRBJ1-2
clone size: once
D gene: TRBD1
V gene: TRBV20-1
CDR3 DNA: TGCAGTGCTAGAGAACAGGGGTTGTATGGCTACACCTTC
CDR3 protein: CSAREQGLYGYTF

J gene: TRBJ2-5
clone size: -
D gene: -
V gene: TRBV12-3/TRBV12-4
CDR3 DNA: TGTGCCAGCAGTTTTGGCCTCCGGTCGGGTGAGACCCAGTACTTC
CDR3 protein: CASSFGLRSGETQYF

J gene: TRBJ1-1
clone size: -
D gene: -
V gene: TRBV4-3
CDR3 DNA: TGCGCCAGCAGCCAAGAGGCGGGGGCCCTCGAAGCTTTCTTT
CDR3 protein: CASSQEAGALEAFF

J gene: TRBJ2-3
clone size: -
D gene: TRBD1
V gene: TRBV5-1
CDR3 DNA: TGCGCCAGCAGCTTCCGACAGGGTCCCCGCACAGATACGCAGTATTTT
CDR3 protein: CASSFRQGPRTDTQYF

J gene: TRBJ1-1
clone size: -
D gene: -
V gene: TRBV19
CDR3 DNA: TGTGCCAGTAGTTGGCCTAACACTGAAGCTTTCTTT
CDR3 protein: CASSWPNTEAFF

J gene: TRBJ1-5
clone size: once
D gene: -
V gene: TRBV15
CDR3 DNA: TGTGCCACCAGCCGCCGGACGGATAGCAATCAGCCCCAGCATTTT
CDR3 protein: CATSRRTDSNQPQHF

J gene: TRBJ1-5
clone size: -
D gene: TRBD1
V gene: TRBV28
CDR3 DNA: TGTGCCAGCAGGGATCCGGGACAGGGATATAGCAATCAGCCCCAGCATTTT
CDR3 protein: CASRDPGQGYSNQPQHF

J gene: TRBJ1-5
clone size: -
D gene: TRBD1
V gene: TRBV28
CDR3 DNA: TGTGCCAGCAGAAACAGGGGGAGCAATCAGCCCCAGCATTTT
CDR3 protein: CASRNRGSNQPQHF

J gene: TRBJ2-7
clone size: -
D gene: -
V gene: TRBV5-1
CDR3 DNA: TGCGCCAGCAGGGAAGGGACGCCCAGCTCCTACGAGCAGTACTTC
CDR3 protein: CASREGTPSSYEQYF

J gene: TRBJ2-1
clone size: once
D gene: -
V gene: TRBV4-2
CDR3 DNA: TGTGCCAGCAGCCCGAAGATGATCCCCTCGGGATACAATGAGCAGTTCTTC
CDR3 protein: CASSPKMIPSGYNEQFF

J gene: TRBJ1-1
clone size: -
D gene: -
V gene: TRBV7-2
CDR3 DNA: TGTGCCAGCACCTTAAGTAGGCAGATGAACACTGAAGCTTTCTTT
CDR3 protein: CASTLSRQMNTEAFF

J gene: TRBJ2-1
clone size: -
D gene: TRBD2
V gene: TRBV29-1
CDR3 DNA: TGCAGCGTTGGATATCCGGGAGGGAATTACAATGAGCAGTTCTTC
CDR3 protein: CSVGYPGGNYNEQFF

J gene: TRBJ1-2
clone size: -
D gene: -
V gene: TRBV27
CDR3 DNA: TGTGCCAGCAGTTTATCAGGGTTAGTGGATGGCTACACCTTC
CDR3 protein: CASSLSGLVDGYTF

J gene: TRBJ1-2
clone size: -
D gene: -
V gene: TRBV9
CDR3 DNA: TGTGCCAGCAGCGTCGGCAGGGATGTTGGCTACACCTTC
CDR3 protein: CASSVGRDVGYTF

J gene: TRBJ2-5
clone size: -
D gene: -
V gene: TRBV10-3
CDR3 DNA: TGTGCCATCAGTGAGTCCTGGCCAGGGACGGAGACCCAGTACTTC
CDR3 protein: CAISESWPGTETQYF

J gene: TRBJ1-5
clone size: -
D gene: -
V gene: TRBV12-3/TRBV12-4
CDR3 DNA: TGTGCCAGCAGTTTATCACGGGACAATCAGCCCCAGCATTTT
CDR3 protein: CASSLSRDNQPQHF

J gene: TRBJ2-3
clone size: -
D gene: TRBD1
V gene: TRBV19
CDR3 DNA: TGTGCCACCACCGGGACAGGGCCAGATACGCAGTATTTT
CDR3 protein: CATTGTGPDTQYF

J gene: TRBJ1-1
clone size: -
D gene: -
V gene: TRBV20-1
CDR3 DNA: TGCAGTGCCGACCTCAGGGGCACTGAAGCTTTCTTT
CDR3 protein: CSADLRGTEAFF

J gene: TRBJ1-3
clone size: -
D gene: -
V gene: TRBV4-2
CDR3 DNA: TGTGCCAGCAGCCAAGATGTAACGGGAGGAAACACCATATATTTT
CDR3 protein: CASSQDVTGGNTIYF

J gene: TRBJ1-5
clone size: -
D gene: -
V gene: TRBV20-1
CDR3 DNA: TGCAGTGCTCCCCGCCAGGGTAGCAATCAGCCCCAGCATTTT
CDR3 protein: CSAPRQGSNQPQHF

J gene: TRBJ2-5
clone size: -
D gene: -
V gene: TRBV5-4
CDR3 DNA: TGTGCCAGCAGCTTTGGCGGGACGAGAGAGACCCAGTACTTC
CDR3 protein: CASSFGGTRETQYF

J gene: TRBJ2-7
clone size: -
D gene: TRBD1
V gene: TRBV7-2
CDR3 DNA: TGTGCCAGCAGCCCGGACAGGACCTACGAGCAGTACTTC
CDR3 protein: CASSPDRTYEQYF

J gene: TRBJ2-1
clone size: -
D gene: TRBD2
V gene: TRBV7-3
CDR3 DNA: TGTGCCAGCAGCTTAATAGGGACTAGCGGGAGTGGGGGATACAATGAGCAGTTCTTC
CDR3 protein: CASSLIGTSGSGGYNEQFF

J gene: TRBJ1-5
clone size: -
D gene: -
V gene: TRBV12-3/TRBV12-4
CDR3 DNA: TGTGCCAGCAGCGCCGACGGTGATAATCAGCCCCAGCATTTT
CDR3 protein: CASSADGDNQPQHF

J gene: TRBJ1-2
clone size: -
D gene: -
V gene: TRBV19
CDR3 DNA: TGTGCCAGTAGCCGCGTAGGCTATGGCTACACCTTC
CDR3 protein: CASSRVGYGYTF

J gene: TRBJ1-3
clone size: -
D gene: TRBD1
V gene: TRBV29-1
CDR3 DNA: TGCAGCGCTGCGGGACAGGGGAACACCATATATTTT
CDR3 protein: CSAAGQGNTIYF

J gene: TRBJ2-5
clone size: -
D gene: TRBD1
V gene: TRBV15
CDR3 DNA: TGTGCCACCAGCATCGGTGGCAGGGGGCATCGGGAGACCCAGTACTTC
CDR3 protein: CATSIGGRGHRETQYF

J gene: TRBJ2-7
clone size: once
D gene: TRBD2
V gene: TRBV7-9
CDR3 DNA: TGTGCCAGCAGCCCGGGTCAGGCGGGAGATCTTGAGCAGTACTTC
CDR3 protein: CASSPGQAGDLEQYF

J gene: TRBJ2-5
clone size: once
D gene: -
V gene: TRBV20-1
CDR3 DNA: TGCAGCCCCCCTGGGACGGACCAAGAGACCCAGTACTTC
CDR3 protein: CSPPGTDQETQYF

J gene: TRBJ2-2
clone size: once
D gene: TRBD1
V gene: TRBV3-1
CDR3 DNA: TGTGCCAGCAGCCACAGATCGACAGGGAAGTACGGGGAGCTGTTTTTT
CDR3 protein: CASSHRSTGKYGELFF

J gene: TRBJ2-7
clone size: -
D gene: -
V gene: TRBV7-2
CDR3 DNA: TGTGCCAGCAGCTTACAGGGTCTGGGGTACGAGCAGTACTTC
CDR3 protein: CASSLQGLGYEQYF

J gene: TRBJ2-5
clone size: -
D gene: -
V gene: TRBV29-1
CDR3 DNA: TGCAGCGTTGAAGGGGCTCAGCGAGAGACCCAGTACTTC
CDR3 protein: CSVEGAQRETQYF

J gene: TRBJ2-1
clone size: -
D gene: TRBD1
V gene: TRBV20-1
CDR3 DNA: TGCAGTGCTAGAGACAGAAGACAGGGGGCGATTGAGCAGTTCTTC
CDR3 protein: CSARDRRQGAIEQFF

J gene: TRBJ2-1
clone size: -
D gene: -
V gene: TRBV4-3
CDR3 DNA: TGCGCCAGCAGCCAAGAGCAGAGGGGGAATGAGCAGTTCTTC
CDR3 protein: CASSQEQRGNEQFF

J gene: TRBJ2-5
clone size: -
D gene: -
V gene: TRBV20-1
CDR3 DNA: TGCAGTGCTACAGGAGGCGAGACCCAGTACTTC
CDR3 protein: CSATGGETQYF

J gene: TRBJ2-2
clone size: -
D gene: -
V gene: TRBV11-2
CDR3 DNA: TGTGCCAGCAGCTCAATAGTCACCGCCGGGGAGCTGTTTTTT
CDR3 protein: CASSSIVTAGELFF

J gene: TRBJ1-1
clone size: -
D gene: -
V gene: TRBV29-1
CDR3 DNA: TGCAGCGTCTGGAGTCCCGAGGACACTGAAGCTTTCTTT
CDR3 protein: CSVWSPEDTEAFF

J gene: TRBJ1-1
clone size: -
D gene: TRBD1
V gene: TRBV29-1
CDR3 DNA: TGCAGCGTTGAGACAGGGGTGGTTGTTTCTGAAGCTTTCTTT
CDR3 protein: CSVETGVVVSEAFF

J gene: TRBJ1-2
clone size: -
D gene: -
V gene: TRBV4-2
CDR3 DNA: TGTGCCAGCAGCCAAGTAATTGACTCCCTCTACACCTTC
CDR3 protein: CASSQVIDSLYTF